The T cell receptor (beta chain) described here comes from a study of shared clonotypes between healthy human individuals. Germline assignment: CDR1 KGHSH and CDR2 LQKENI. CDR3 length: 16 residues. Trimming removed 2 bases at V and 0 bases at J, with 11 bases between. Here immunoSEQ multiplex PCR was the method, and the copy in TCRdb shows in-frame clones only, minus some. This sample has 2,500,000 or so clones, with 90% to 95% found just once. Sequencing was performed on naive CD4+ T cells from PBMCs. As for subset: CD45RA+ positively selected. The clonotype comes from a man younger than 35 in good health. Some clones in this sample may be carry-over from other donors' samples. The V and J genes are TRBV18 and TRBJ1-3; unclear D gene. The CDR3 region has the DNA TGTGCCAGCTCACCAAGGCAGCCCAGCTCTGGAAACACCATATATTTT. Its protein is CASSPRQPSSGNTIYF.